One and the same sample provided the 14 T cell receptor beta chains below, sequenced in a study of human T cells and chemical hapten exposure. Time point: pre-sensitization, week 0. The treatment: therapeutic diphenylcyclopropenone sensitization with weekly scalp DPC. TCRdb called the RACE reads again in MiXCR, with one record for every CDR3 protein. Of approximately 370,000 distinct CDR3 sequences in the sample, approximately 5.8% were seen once. This specimen consisted of whole blood, obtained in connection with sensitization to the hapten diphenylcyclopropenone (DPC). These receptors all come from a woman under 30 with alopecia areata. Some clones in this sample may be carry-over from other donors' samples.

There are a few counts of this clonotype. The chain is built from TRBV11-2 and TRBJ1-3; D unresolved. CDR3 length: 14 amino acids. Germline V lookup: CDR1 SGHAT, CDR2 FQNNGV. Trimming pared 3 bases from V and 0 bases from J, leaving 6 bases between. The CDR3 sequence: CASSLPASGNTIYF. For the CDR3, the DNA is TGTGCCAGCAGCTTGCCAGCCTCTGGAAACACCATATATTTT.

In its sample, this clonotype was seen a few times. This chain connects TRBV3-1 to TRBJ1-5; D is perhaps TRBD1 (6 bases). Germline V gene lookup returns CDR1 LGHDT and CDR2 YNNKEL (reference sequence). The CDR3 is made up of 13 amino acids. Trimming removed 3 bases from V and 8 bases from J, with 11 bases in between. CDR3 DNA sequence: TGTGCCAGCAGCCAGACGAACAGGGAGCCCCAGCATTTT. Residues: CASSQTNREPQHF.

The V and J genes are TRBV6-5 and TRBJ2-7, with 7 bases identical to TRBD2. V lost 2 bases and J lost 7; bases outside the gene matches: 11. Germline assignment: CDR1 MNHEY and CDR2 SVGAGI. The CDR3 is 15 residues long. The CDR3 loop is CASSYLTGRVWEQYF. The DNA for the CDR3 is TGTGCCAGCAGTTACCTTACGGGGAGGGTGTGGGAGCAGTACTTC.

CDR3 DNA: TGCAGTGCTAGAGATGGTAGGAGCTCTGGAAACACCATATATTTT. Protein: CSARDGRSSGNTIYF. The chain has TRBV20-1 and TRBJ1-3; D is undetermined. CDR3 length: 15 residues. The germline V gene has CDR1 DFQATT and CDR2 SNEGSKA (reference sequence). Trimming cost V 0 bases and J 0 bases, with 9 bases left between them.

This clonotype was observed many times. J is TRBJ1-5 and V is TRBV28; D uncertain. From germline, CDR1 is MDHEN and CDR2 SYDVKM. Trimming cost V 5 bases and J 1 base, with 9 bases left between them. The CDR3 runs to 14 residues. The CDR3 DNA reads as TGTGCCAGCAGTCCCTCCTGGAGCAATCAGCCCCAGCATTTT. Its translation is CASSPSWSNQPQHF.

This clonotype showed up many times. V gene TRBV9 combines with J gene TRBJ1-3; D may be TRBD1 (5 bases). This CDR3 region has 15 residues. Between the trimmed V and J ends, which lost 1 base and 0 bases, there was a span of 8 bases. Per germline, CDR1 SGDLS and CDR2 YYNGEE. This CDR3 is CASSVQGSSGNTIYF. The CDR3 nucleotides are TGTGCCAGCAGCGTACAGGGCAGCTCTGGAAACACCATATATTTT.

V gene TRBV12-3 or TRBV12-4 combines with J gene TRBJ2-5, with no clear D. This CDR3 comprises 14 residues. V dropped 6 bases and J dropped 0 bases, with 11 bases sitting between them. CDR3 protein: CASSPDGNQETQYF. The CDR3 DNA reads TGTGCCAGCAGCCCCGACGGAAACCAAGAGACCCAGTACTTC.

Ten or more counts support this clonotype. This sequence joins TRBV28 and TRBJ2-2; D is undetermined. Trimming took off 6 bases at V and 7 bases at J, with 12 bases between the two ends. The CDR3 runs 13 residues. Per germline, CDR1 MDHEN and CDR2 SYDVKM. CDR3: CASSPPLYGELFF. In nucleotides, the CDR3 is TGTGCCAGCAGCCCGCCCCTGTACGGGGAGCTGTTTTTT.

This clonotype was counted many times. The V gene is TRBV5-6, the J gene TRBJ1-2; D call uncertain. Trimming took off 4 bases at V and 4 bases at J, with 8 bases between the two ends. The V gene's germline CDR1 is SGHDT and CDR2 YYEEEE. The CDR3 has 12 residues. The CDR3: CASSMGGYGYTF. The CDR3 coding sequence is TGTGCCAGCAGCATGGGCGGCTATGGCTACACCTTC.

This clonotype was picked up a small number of times. This sequence joins TRBV12-3 or TRBV12-4 and TRBJ2-7; TRBD1 matches 7 bases. V was pared by 2 bases and J by 2 bases, with 6 bases of the junction left unmatched. There are 15 residues in the CDR3. CDR3 coding DNA: TGTGCCAGCAGTTTAAGGGGAACAGGGGCCTACGAGCAGTACTTC. Amino acid sequence: CASSLRGTGAYEQYF.

Ten or more counts support this clonotype. J is TRBJ1-2 and V is TRBV14; 10 bases line up with TRBD1. Trimming at V came to 0 bases and at J to 6 bases, leaving 4 bases not matched to a gene. Per the germline V gene, CDR1 is SGHDN and CDR2 is FVKESK. This CDR3 comprises 15 residues. CDR3 region: CASSQETGGADGYTF. CDR3 in DNA: TGTGCCAGCAGCCAAGAGACAGGGGGCGCGGATGGCTACACCTTC.

The sample holds many counts of this clonotype. One end of the junction is discordant with germline, which a read error may explain. V gene TRBV5-1 combines with J gene TRBJ1-5; D unclear. Looked up from germline, CDR1 is SGHRS and CDR2 is YFSETQ. The CDR3 is made up of 13 amino acids. CDR3 nucleotide sequence: TGTGCCAGCAGCTTAGCCGGCAATCAGCCCCAGCATTTT. Amino acids: CASSLAGNQPQHF.

This clonotype was detected many times. The chain has TRBV7-2 and TRBJ2-3; 11 bases align to TRBD2. The CDR3 is 16 amino acids. The V gene end was trimmed by 5 bases and the J gene end by 4 bases; junction bases not matched to a gene: 8. Germline CDR1 and CDR2: SGHTA and FQGNSA. In DNA, the CDR3 is TGTGCCAGCAGCCCCCAGAATAGCGGGGGGGCAGATACGCAGTATTTT. It encodes CASSPQNSGGADTQYF. Filled out from reference TRBV7-2 and TRBJ2-3, the complete variable domain reads GAGVSQSPSNKVTEKGKDVELRCDPISGHTALYWYRQSLGQGLEFLIYFQGNSAPDKSGLPSDRFSAERTGGSVSTLTIQRTQQEDSAVYLCASSPQNSGGADTQYFGPGTRLTVL.

This clonotype was recorded a few times. The chain couples TRBV6-2 or TRBV6-3 to TRBJ2-7; D is possibly TRBD1 (5 bases). CDR3 length: 14 residues. Trimming removed 2 bases from V and 9 bases from J, with 17 bases in between. Germline V gives CDR1 MNHEY, CDR2 SVGEGT. Here the CDR3 reads CASSYRPRESGQYF. Here the CDR3 DNA reads TGTGCCAGCAGTTACCGCCCCAGGGAATCGGGGCAGTACTTC.